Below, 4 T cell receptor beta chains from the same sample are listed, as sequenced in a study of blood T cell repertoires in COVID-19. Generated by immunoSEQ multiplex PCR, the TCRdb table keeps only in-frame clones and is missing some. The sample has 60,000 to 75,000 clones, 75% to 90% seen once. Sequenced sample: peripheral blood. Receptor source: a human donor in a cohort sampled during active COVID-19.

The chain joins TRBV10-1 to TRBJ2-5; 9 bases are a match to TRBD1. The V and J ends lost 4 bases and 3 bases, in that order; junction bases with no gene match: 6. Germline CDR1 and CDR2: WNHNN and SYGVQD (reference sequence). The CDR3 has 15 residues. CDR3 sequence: CASSARTGEKETQYF. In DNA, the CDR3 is TGCGCCAGCAGTGCTAGGACAGGGGAAAAAGAGACCCAGTACTTC.

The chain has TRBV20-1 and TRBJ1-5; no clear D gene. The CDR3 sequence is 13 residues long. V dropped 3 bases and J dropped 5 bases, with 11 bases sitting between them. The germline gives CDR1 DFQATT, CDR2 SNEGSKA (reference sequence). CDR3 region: CSASWADHQPQHF. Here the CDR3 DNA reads TGCAGTGCTAGTTGGGCAGACCATCAGCCCCAGCATTTT.

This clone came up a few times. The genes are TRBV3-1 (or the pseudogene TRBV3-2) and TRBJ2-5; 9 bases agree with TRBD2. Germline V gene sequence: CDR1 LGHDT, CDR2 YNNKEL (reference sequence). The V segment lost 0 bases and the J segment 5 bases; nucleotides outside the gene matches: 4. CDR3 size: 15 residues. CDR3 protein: CASSQEAGGRETQYF. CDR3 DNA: TGTGCCAGCAGCCAAGAAGCGGGGGGTCGGGAGACCCAGTACTTC.

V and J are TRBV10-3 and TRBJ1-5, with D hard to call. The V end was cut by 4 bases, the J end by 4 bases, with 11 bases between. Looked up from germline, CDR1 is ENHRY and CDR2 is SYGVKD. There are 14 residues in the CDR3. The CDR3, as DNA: TGTGCCATCAGTGCAGAAACAGTGAATCAGCCCCAGCATTTT. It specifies CAISAETVNQPQHF.